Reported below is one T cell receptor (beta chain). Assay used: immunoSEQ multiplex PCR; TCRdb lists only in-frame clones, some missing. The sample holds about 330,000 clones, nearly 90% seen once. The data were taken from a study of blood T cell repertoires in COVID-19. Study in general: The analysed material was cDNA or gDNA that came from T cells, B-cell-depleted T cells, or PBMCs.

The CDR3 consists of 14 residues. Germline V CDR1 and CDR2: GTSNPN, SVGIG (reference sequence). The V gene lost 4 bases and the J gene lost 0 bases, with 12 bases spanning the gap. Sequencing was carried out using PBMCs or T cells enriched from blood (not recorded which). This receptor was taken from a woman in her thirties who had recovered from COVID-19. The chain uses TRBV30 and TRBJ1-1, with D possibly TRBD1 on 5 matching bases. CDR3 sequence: CAWNLDTMNTEAFF. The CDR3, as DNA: TGTGCCTGGAATTTGGACACCATGAACACTGAAGCTTTCTTT.